This T cell receptor (beta chain) was profiled in a study of T cell repertoires in cytomegalovirus infection. The wider study: CMV epitopes, recently identified HLA-C-restricted and well-studied HLA-B-restricted, were used. Evidence of both CMV infection and a matching HLA type came from public TCR beta signatures.

This clonotype has more than one count but fewer than ten. Its cognate antigen is unknown. TCRdb analysed the reads with MiXCR anew, one entry per CDR3 protein. Of 680,000 or so distinct CDR3 sequences in the sample, 30% to 35% are singletons; the top ten hold over 15%. Study-wide results and caveats: Ex vivo responses were dominated by HLA-C-restricted CMV-specific TCR beta clonotypes. Carriage of CMV together with the relevant HLA was identifiable through cumulative public TCR beta family frequency.

Germline loops: CDR1 LGHNA, CDR2 YSLEER. The CDR3 loop spans 16 amino acids. The ends lost 4 bases at V and 3 bases at J; junction bases unmatched: 10. J is TRBJ2-3 and V is TRBV4-3; 7 bases are shared with TRBD1. The input for sequencing was cultured PBMCs, taken from culture after CMV antigen stimulation. This receptor was obtained from a human donor in good health (CMV status not recorded). Some clones in this sample may be carry-over from other donors' samples. The DNA for the CDR3 is TGCGCCAGCAGCCTCACCTTGGGGACAGCTACAGATACGCAGTATTTT. This translates into CASSLTLGTATDTQYF.